This passage covers 18 T cell receptor beta chains from one sample sequenced in a study of cytomegalovirus exposure and HLA in healthy donors. 13 Jbeta primers and 60 Vbeta primers were used for the PCR. Sequencing used immunoSEQ multiplex PCR; TCRdb keeps in-frame clones, though not all of them. The table records 100,000 to 150,000 clones, around four fifths of them present only once. Sample: PBMCs. The receptors shown here come from a male donor in good health and CMV-seronegative.

This chain uses TRBV5-4 with TRBJ2-7, with 7 bases fitting TRBD1. V shed 4 bases, J shed 0 bases, and the junction held 7 bases outside the gene matches. The CDR3 totals 15 residues. Germline CDR1 is SGHNT and CDR2 is YYREEE (reference sequence). The chain's CDR3 is CASSPGTVPSYEQYF. The CDR3 DNA reads as TGTGCCAGCAGCCCCGGGACAGTCCCCTCCTACGAGCAGTACTTC. Complete variable domain (other parts from reference TRBV5-4 and TRBJ2-7): ETGVTQSPTHLIKTRGQQVTLRCSSQSGHNTVSWYQQALGQGPQFIFQYYREEENGRGNFPPRFSGLQFPNYSSELNVNALELDDSALYLCASSPGTVPSYEQYFGPGTRLTVT.

This clone was observed a handful of times. This chain joins TRBV29-1 and TRBJ2-3; 10 positions match TRBD1. CDR3 size: 14 residues. In germline, CDR1 is SQVTM, CDR2 ANQGSEA. The V and J ends lost 5 bases and 3 bases, in that order; junction bases with no gene match: 5. The CDR3, as DNA: TGCAGCGTTCCGGGACAGGGGTGGACAGATACGCAGTATTTT. Translated: CSVPGQGWTDTQYF.

The chain is built from TRBV28 and TRBJ2-1; 14 bases line up with TRBD2. The J segment lost 1 base and the V segment lost 4 bases, leaving 9 bases of the junction unmatched. The CDR3 loop spans 19 amino acids. CDR1 and CDR2 (germline): MDHEN, SYDVKM. The CDR3 protein is CASSSGGLAGDLSYNEQFF. CDR3 nucleotides: TGTGCCAGCAGTTCGGGGGGACTAGCGGGGGACCTTTCCTACAATGAGCAGTTCTTC.

V gene TRBV28 combines with J gene TRBJ1-1; possible D gene TRBD1, 6 bases. Deletions cut 10 bases from V and 0 bases from J, with 15 bases between. Germline CDR1 MDHEN, CDR2 SYDVKM. This CDR3 spans 14 amino acids. The CDR3 loop is CATGQGFMNTEAFF. The CDR3 DNA reads TGTGCCACAGGGCAGGGGTTTATGAACACTGAAGCTTTCTTT.

This clone was counted only a few times. The CDR3 DNA reads as TGTGCCAGCAGCACCCGACAGGGGGTCTACAATGAGCAGTTCTTC. Residues: CASSTRQGVYNEQFF. The chain has TRBV9 and TRBJ2-1, with 9 bases matching TRBD1. The germline V gene has CDR1 SGDLS and CDR2 YYNGEE. V shed 4 bases and J 3 bases; nucleotides not matched to a gene: 5. The CDR3 has 15 amino acids.

The chain has TRBV5-6 and TRBJ1-1; 8 bases are a match to TRBD1. Germline lookup yields CDR1 SGHDT and CDR2 YYEEEE. V lost 2 bases and J lost 1; bases outside the gene matches: 4. This CDR3 is built from 15 residues. The CDR3 loop is CASSLTGGGNTEAFF. Written as DNA, the CDR3 is TGTGCCAGCAGCTTAACAGGGGGGGGGAACACTGAAGCTTTCTTT.

This clone was observed once. The rearrangement joins TRBV28 to TRBJ2-7; D not resolved. There are 13 residues in the CDR3. The germline V gene has CDR1 MDHEN and CDR2 SYDVKM. The ends were cut back, 4 bases at V and 3 bases at J, with 10 bases in the middle. The CDR3 region has the DNA TGTGCCAGCAGTTCCCCTCCCCGCTACGAGCAGTACTTC. Residues: CASSSPPRYEQYF.

This rearrangement joins TRBV21-1 to TRBJ1-1. TRBV21-1 is a pseudogene. The CDR3 sequence is 15 residues long. CDR3 sequence: CASSKAREGGTEAFF. The DNA of the CDR3 is TGTGCCAGCAGCAAAGCCCGGGAGGGTGGCACTGAAGCTTTCTTT.

This clone was recorded a few times. This sequence joins TRBV6-5 and TRBJ2-5; 8 bases fit TRBD2. The J call may be in error: the DNA end matches TRBJ2-7 better. The CDR3 sequence is 14 residues long. Looked up from germline, CDR1 is MNHEY and CDR2 is SVGAGI. CDR3 nucleotides: TGTGCCAGCAAGAACGGGAGGGGGTCCTACGAGCAGTACTTC. It specifies CASKNGRGSYEQYF.

This rearrangement joins TRBV27 to TRBJ2-5, with a possible D match to TRBD2 (6 bases). CDR1 is MNHEY, CDR2 SMNVEV, per germline (reference sequence). Deletions cut 6 bases from V and 7 bases from J, with 18 bases between. The CDR3 is made up of 14 amino acids. CDR3 region: CASSRDSHRGTQYF. The CDR3 DNA sequence: TGTGCCAGCAGCCGGGACTCCCATCGTGGGACCCAGTACTTC.

This clone appeared a few times. V is TRBV9 and J is TRBJ1-3; no clear D gene. CDR3 length: 17 amino acids. Germline loops: CDR1 SGDLS, CDR2 YYNGEE. Trimming shortened V by 1 base and J by 4 bases, and 18 bases separated the two germline ends. The chain's CDR3 is CASSVRPLINRGNTIYF. The CDR3 bases are TGTGCCAGCAGCGTACGCCCCCTAATTAACCGGGGAAACACCATATATTTT.

V usage is TRBV5-1 and J usage is TRBJ1-1; 8 bases line up with TRBD1. The length of the CDR3 is 14 residues. Per the germline V gene, CDR1 is SGHRS and CDR2 is YFSETQ. Germline trimming cut 5 bases from V and 0 bases from J; bases unmatched to any gene: 3. The CDR3 bases are TGCGCCAGCAGTCGACAGGGGATGAACACTGAAGCTTTCTTT. Translation: CASSRQGMNTEAFF.

The gene calls are TRBV5-5 and TRBJ1-4; TRBD1 matches at 7 bases. The CDR3 has 15 residues. J was trimmed by 0 bases and V by 5 bases; bases with no gene match: 4. Germline CDR1 and CDR2: SGHKS and YYEKEE (reference sequence). The DNA of the CDR3 is TGTGCCAGCAGTTTGACAGGGACAACTAATGAAAAACTGTTTTTT. Translated: CASSLTGTTNEKLFF.

This sequence joins TRBV2 and TRBJ1-6; 9 nucleotides line up with TRBD1. Germline V CDR1 and CDR2: SNHLY, FYNNEI. The junction had 3 bases not matched to a gene; V was cut back by 8 bases and J by 10 bases. This CDR3 has 12 amino acids. The CDR3 loop reads CASGTGRSPLHF. The CDR3 nucleotides read TGTGCCAGCGGGACAGGGAGATCACCCCTCCACTTT.

The rearrangement uses TRBV6-5 and TRBJ2-7, with 8 nucleotides matching TRBD1. V shed 0 bases and J 2 bases; nucleotides not matched to a gene: 3. The CDR3 runs to 15 residues. Germline CDR1 MNHEY, CDR2 SVGAGI. CDR3 loop: CASSYSWTGTYEQYF. The CDR3 nucleotides read TGTGCCAGCAGTTACTCGTGGACAGGGACCTACGAGCAGTACTTC.

V and J are TRBV28 and TRBJ1-5; D gene ambiguous. The germline gives CDR1 MDHEN, CDR2 SYDVKM. The CDR3 has 14 residues. The ends were cut back, 3 bases at V and 7 bases at J, with 13 bases in the middle. As DNA, the CDR3 is TGTGCCAGCAGTTTCGGGGTTAGGATACAGCCCCAGCATTTT. This encodes CASSFGVRIQPQHF.

J is TRBJ2-5 and V is TRBV18; 7 nucleotides match TRBD2. CDR3 length equals 16 residues. The V and J ends lost 1 base and 0 bases, in that order; junction bases with no gene match: 5. Germline CDR1 KGHSH, CDR2 LQKENI. CDR3 sequence reads: CASSPLAGRDQETQYF. The CDR3 DNA is TGTGCCAGCTCACCACTCGCAGGGAGGGACCAAGAGACCCAGTACTTC.

In this sample, this clone turned up a few times. V usage is TRBV18 and J usage is TRBJ2-7; D may be TRBD1 (5 bases). The V end was cut by 1 base, the J end by 0 bases, with 10 bases between. CDR1 is KGHSH, CDR2 LQKENI, per germline. This CDR3 spans 15 amino acids. The CDR3 sequence: CASSPRRDSSYEQYF. The CDR3 nucleotides are TGTGCCAGCTCACCACGCAGGGATAGCTCCTACGAGCAGTACTTC.